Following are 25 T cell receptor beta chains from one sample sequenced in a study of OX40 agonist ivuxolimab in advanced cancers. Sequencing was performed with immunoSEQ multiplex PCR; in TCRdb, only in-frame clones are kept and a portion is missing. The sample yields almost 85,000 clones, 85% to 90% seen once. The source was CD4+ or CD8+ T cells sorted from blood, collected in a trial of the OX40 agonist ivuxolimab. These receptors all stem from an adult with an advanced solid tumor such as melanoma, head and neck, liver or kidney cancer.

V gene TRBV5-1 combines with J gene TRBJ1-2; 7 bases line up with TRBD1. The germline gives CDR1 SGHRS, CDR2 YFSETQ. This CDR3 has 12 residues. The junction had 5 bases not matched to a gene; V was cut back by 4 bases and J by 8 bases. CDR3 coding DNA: TGCGCCAGCAGCGAAAACAGGGGAGGCTACACCTTC. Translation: CASSENRGGYTF.

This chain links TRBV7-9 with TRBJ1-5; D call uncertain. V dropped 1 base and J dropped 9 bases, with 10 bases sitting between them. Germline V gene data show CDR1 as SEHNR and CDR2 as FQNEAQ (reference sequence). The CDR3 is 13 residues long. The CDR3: CASSLVGPGPQHF. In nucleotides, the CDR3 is TGTGCCAGCAGCTTAGTAGGGCCCGGGCCCCAGCATTTT. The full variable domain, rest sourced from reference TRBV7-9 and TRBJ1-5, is DTGVSQNPRHKITKRGQNVTFRCDPISEHNRLYWYRQTLGQGPEFLTYFQNEAQLEKSRLLSDRFSAERPKGSFSTLEIQRTEQGDSAMYLCASSLVGPGPQHFGDGTRLSIL.

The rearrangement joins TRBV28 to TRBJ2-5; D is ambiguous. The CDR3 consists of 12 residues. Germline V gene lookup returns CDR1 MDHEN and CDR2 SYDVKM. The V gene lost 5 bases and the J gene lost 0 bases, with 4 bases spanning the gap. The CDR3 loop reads CASSPYQETQYF. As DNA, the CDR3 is TGTGCCAGCAGTCCTTACCAAGAGACCCAGTACTTC.

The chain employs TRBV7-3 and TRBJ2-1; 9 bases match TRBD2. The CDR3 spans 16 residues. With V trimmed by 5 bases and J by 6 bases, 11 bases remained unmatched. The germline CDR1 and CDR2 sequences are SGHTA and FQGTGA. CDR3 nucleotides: TGTGCCAGCAGCGCAAGGACTAGCGCCCTTCCCAATGAGCAGTTCTTC. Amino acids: CASSARTSALPNEQFF.

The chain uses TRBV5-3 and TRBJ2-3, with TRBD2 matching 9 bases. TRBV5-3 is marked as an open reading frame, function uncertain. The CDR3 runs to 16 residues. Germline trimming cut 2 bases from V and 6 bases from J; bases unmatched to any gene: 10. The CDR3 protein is CARSFTGTSMSDTQYF. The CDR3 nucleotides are TGTGCCAGAAGCTTTACCGGGACTAGCATGTCTGATACGCAGTATTTT.

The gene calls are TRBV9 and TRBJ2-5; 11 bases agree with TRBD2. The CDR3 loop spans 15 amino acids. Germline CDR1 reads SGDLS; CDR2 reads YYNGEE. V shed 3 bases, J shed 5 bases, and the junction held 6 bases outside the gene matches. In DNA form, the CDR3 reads TGTGCCAGCAGCGACGGACTAGCGGGCATTGAGACCCAGTACTTC. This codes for CASSDGLAGIETQYF.

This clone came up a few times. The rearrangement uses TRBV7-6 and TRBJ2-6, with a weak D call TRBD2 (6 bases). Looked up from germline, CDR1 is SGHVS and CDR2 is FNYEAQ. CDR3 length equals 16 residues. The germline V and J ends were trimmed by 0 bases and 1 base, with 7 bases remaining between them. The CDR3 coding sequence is TGTGCCAGCAGCTTAGCGGGAGGTTCTGGGGCCAACGTCCTGACTTTC. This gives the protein CASSLAGGSGANVLTF.

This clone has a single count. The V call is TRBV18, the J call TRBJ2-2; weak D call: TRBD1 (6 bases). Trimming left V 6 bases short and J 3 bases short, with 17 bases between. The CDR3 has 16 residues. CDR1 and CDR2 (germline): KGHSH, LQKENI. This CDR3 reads CASSQGTPRDTGELFF. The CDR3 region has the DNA TGTGCCAGCTCCCAGGGGACCCCGCGAGACACCGGGGAGCTGTTTTTT.

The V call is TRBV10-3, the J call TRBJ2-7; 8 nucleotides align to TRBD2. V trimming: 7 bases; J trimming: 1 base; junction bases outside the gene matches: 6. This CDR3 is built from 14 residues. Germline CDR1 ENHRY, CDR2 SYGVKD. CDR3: CAIKSSGPSYEQYF. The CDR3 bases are TGTGCCATCAAATCTAGCGGGCCTTCCTACGAGCAGTACTTC.

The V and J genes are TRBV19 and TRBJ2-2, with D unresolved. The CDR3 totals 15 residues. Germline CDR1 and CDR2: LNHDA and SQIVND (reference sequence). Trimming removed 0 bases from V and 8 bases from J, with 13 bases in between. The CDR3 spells CASSIDLWESGELFF. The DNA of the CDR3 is TGTGCCAGTAGTATAGATCTATGGGAATCGGGGGAGCTGTTTTTT.

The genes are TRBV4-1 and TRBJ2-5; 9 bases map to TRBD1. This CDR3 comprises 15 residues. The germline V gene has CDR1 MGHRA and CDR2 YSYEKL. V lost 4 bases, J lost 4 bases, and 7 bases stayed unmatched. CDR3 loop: CASSRPQGARETQYF. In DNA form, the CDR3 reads TGCGCCAGCAGCCGCCCACAGGGGGCACGAGAGACCCAGTACTTC.

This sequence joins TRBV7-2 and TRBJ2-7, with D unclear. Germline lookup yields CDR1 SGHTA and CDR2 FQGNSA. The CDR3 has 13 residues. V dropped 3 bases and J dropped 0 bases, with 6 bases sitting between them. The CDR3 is CASSFGSSYEQYF. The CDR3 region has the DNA TGTGCCAGCAGCTTCGGCAGCTCCTACGAGCAGTACTTC.

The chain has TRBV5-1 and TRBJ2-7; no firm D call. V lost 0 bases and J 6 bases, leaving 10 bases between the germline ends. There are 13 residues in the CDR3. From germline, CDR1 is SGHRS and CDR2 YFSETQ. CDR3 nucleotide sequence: TGCGCCAGCAGCTTGGATGACAACGCCGAGCAGTACGTC. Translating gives CASSLDDNAEQYV.

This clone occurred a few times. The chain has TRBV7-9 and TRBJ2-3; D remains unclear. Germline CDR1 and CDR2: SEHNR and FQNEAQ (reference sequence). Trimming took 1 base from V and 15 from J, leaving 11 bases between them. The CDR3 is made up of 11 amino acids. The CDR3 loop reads CASSLGLGLYF. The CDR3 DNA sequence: TGTGCCAGCAGCTTAGGATTAGGTCTTTATTTT.

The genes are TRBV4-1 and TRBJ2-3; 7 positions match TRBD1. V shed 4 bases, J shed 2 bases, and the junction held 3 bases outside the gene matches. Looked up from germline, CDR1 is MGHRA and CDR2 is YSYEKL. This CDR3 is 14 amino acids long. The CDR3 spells CASSLGQATDTQYF. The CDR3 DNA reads TGCGCCAGCAGCCTCGGACAGGCCACAGATACGCAGTATTTT.

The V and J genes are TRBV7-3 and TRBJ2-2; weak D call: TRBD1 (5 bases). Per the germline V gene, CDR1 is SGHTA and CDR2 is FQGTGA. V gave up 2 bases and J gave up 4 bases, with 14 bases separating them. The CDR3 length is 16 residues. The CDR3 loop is CASSLDLGDFTGELFF. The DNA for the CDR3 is TGTGCCAGCAGCTTAGATTTAGGGGATTTCACCGGGGAGCTGTTTTTT. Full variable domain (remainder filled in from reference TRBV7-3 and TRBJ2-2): GAGVSQTPSNKVTEKGKYVELRCDPISGHTALYWYRQSLGQGPEFLIYFQGTGAADDSGLPNDRFFAVRPEGSVSTLKIQRTERGDSAVYLCASSLDLGDFTGELFFGEGSRLTVL.

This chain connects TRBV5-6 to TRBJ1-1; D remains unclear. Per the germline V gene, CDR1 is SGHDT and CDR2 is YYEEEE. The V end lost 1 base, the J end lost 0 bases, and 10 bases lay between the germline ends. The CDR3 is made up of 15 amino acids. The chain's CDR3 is CASSLKGLMNTEAFF. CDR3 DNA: TGTGCCAGCAGCTTGAAAGGCCTGATGAACACTGAAGCTTTCTTT.

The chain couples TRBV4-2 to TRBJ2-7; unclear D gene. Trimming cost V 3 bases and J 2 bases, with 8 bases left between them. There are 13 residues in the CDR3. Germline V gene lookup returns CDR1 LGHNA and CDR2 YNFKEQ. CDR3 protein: CASSHWETYEQYF. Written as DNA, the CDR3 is TGTGCCAGCAGCCACTGGGAAACCTACGAGCAGTACTTC.

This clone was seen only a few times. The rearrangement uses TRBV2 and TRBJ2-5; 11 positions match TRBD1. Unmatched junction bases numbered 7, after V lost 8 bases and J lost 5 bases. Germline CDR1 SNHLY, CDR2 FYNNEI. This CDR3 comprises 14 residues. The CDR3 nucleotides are TGTGCCAGCCGGGACAGGGGGGGTGCGGAGACCCAGTACTTC. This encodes CASRDRGGAETQYF.

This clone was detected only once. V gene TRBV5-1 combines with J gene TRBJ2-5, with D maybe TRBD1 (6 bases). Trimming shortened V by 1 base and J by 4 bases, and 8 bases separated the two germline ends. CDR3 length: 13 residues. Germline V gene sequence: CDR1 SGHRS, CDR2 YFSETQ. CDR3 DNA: TGCGCCAGCAGCTTGCAGGGGTCAGAGACCCAGTACTTC. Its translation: CASSLQGSETQYF. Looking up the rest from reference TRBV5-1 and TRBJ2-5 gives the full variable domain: KAGVTQTPRYLIKTRGQQVTLSCSPISGHRSVSWYQQTPGQGLQFLFEYFSETQRNKGNFPGRFSGRQFSNSRSEMNVSTLELGDSALYLCASSLQGSETQYFGPGTRLLVL.

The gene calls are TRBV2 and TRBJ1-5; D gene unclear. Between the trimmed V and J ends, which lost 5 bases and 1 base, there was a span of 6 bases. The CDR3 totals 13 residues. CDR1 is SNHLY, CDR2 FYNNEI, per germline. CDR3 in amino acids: CASSPQSNQPQHF. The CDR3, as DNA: TGTGCCAGCAGTCCACAGAGCAATCAGCCCCAGCATTTT.

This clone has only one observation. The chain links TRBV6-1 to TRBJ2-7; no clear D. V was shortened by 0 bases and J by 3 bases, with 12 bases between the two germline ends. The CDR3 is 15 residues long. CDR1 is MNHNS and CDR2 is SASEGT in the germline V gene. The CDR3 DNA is TGTGCCAGCAGTGAAGCGTGGGGTGGGCGCTACGAGCAGTACTTC. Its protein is CASSEAWGGRYEQYF.

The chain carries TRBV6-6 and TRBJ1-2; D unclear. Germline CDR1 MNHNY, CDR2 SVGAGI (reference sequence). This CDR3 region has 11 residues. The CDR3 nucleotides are TGTGGGGCTGGGCCCGACTATGGCTACACCTTC. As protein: CGAGPDYGYTF.

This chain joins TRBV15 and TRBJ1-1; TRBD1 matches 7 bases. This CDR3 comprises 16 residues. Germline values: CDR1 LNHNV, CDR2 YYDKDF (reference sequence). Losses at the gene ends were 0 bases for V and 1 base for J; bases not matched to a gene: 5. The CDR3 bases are TGTGCCACCAGCAGAGATTACGAGGGGGCGAACACTGAAGCTTTCTTT. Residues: CATSRDYEGANTEAFF.

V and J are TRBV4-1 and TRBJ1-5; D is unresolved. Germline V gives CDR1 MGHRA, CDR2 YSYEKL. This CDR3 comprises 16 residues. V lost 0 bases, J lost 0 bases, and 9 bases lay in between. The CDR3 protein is CASSQERGHSNQPQHF. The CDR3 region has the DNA TGCGCCAGCAGCCAAGAACGCGGCCATAGCAATCAGCCCCAGCATTTT.